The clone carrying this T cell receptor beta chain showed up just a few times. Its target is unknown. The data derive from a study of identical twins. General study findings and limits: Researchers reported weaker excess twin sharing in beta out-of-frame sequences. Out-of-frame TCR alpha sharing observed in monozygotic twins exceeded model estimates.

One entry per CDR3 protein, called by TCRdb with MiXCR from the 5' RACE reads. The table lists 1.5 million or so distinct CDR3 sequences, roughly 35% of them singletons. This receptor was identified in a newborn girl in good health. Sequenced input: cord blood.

The CDR3 DNA reads TGCGCCAGCAGCCCTCGTCCAACAAGCTCCTACAATGAGCAGTTCTTC. Its translation is CASSPRPTSSYNEQFF. The rearrangement joins TRBV5-1 to TRBJ2-1, with D unclear. Germline CDR1 reads SGHRS; CDR2 reads YFSETQ. The CDR3 runs to 16 residues. Trimming stripped 4 bases from V and 0 bases from J, with 14 bases between.